Following are 9 T cell receptor beta chains from one sample sequenced in a study of shared clonotypes between healthy human individuals. Produced via immunoSEQ multiplex PCR; TCRdb's table is partial and in-frame only. The profile shows around 100,000 clones, just over 65% of them singletons. Sequenced sample: memory CD8+ T cells sorted from blood. Noted subset: CD45RO+ cells pooled with CCR7-negative TemRA cells. The receptors shown here come from a woman younger than 45 in good health.

This chain uses TRBV6-5 with TRBJ1-3, with D possibly being TRBD1 (5 bases). The CDR3 totals 15 residues. Looked up from germline, CDR1 is MNHEY and CDR2 is SVGAGI. V lost 6 bases to trimming and J lost 4 bases, with 16 bases between them. CDR3 loop: CASSPPSGQGNTIYF. The CDR3 nucleotides are TGTGCCAGCAGCCCCCCTTCAGGGCAAGGAAACACCATATATTTT.

This clone has just one count. Here the CDR3 reads CASSPGFQETQYF. Written as DNA, the CDR3 is TGTGCCAGCAGCCCAGGGTTTCAAGAGACCCAGTACTTC. The chain has TRBV9 and TRBJ2-5, with D possibly matching TRBD1 (5 bases). The V end lost 4 bases, the J end lost 2 bases, and 9 bases lay between the germline ends. This CDR3 region has 13 residues. Per germline, CDR1 SGDLS and CDR2 YYNGEE.

By proportion, this clone is medium-sized. This sequence joins TRBV19 and TRBJ2-3; no clear D gene. CDR1 is LNHDA and CDR2 is SQIVND in the germline V gene (reference sequence). The germline V and J ends were trimmed by 0 bases and 2 bases, with 9 bases remaining between them. This CDR3 comprises 15 residues. Here the CDR3 reads CASSIDADDTDTQYF. The CDR3 DNA follows: TGTGCCAGTAGTATAGATGCAGACGACACAGATACGCAGTATTTT.

The sample holds a few counts of this clone. V gene TRBV2 combines with J gene TRBJ1-2, with D uncertain. Trimming stripped 6 bases from V and 4 bases from J, with 9 bases between. The CDR3 has 12 residues. Germline CDR1 SNHLY, CDR2 FYNNEI. CDR3 sequence reads: CASSPGGYGYTF. The CDR3 region has the DNA TGTGCCAGCAGCCCCGGCGGCTATGGCTACACCTTC.

Note on this clone: The same CDR3 can be traced to other DNA sequences in this sample. This chain joins TRBV28 and TRBJ1-3; 10 bases are shared with TRBD1. The CDR3 totals 15 residues. Per the germline V gene, CDR1 is MDHEN and CDR2 is SYDVKM. V was clipped by 4 bases and J by 4 bases; unmatched bases: 4. The CDR3 spells CASSSGQGDGNTIYF. The CDR3 coding sequence is TGTGCCAGCAGTTCCGGACAGGGGGACGGAAACACCATATATTTT.

The rearrangement joins TRBV6-4 to TRBJ2-2, with 9 bases fitting TRBD2. This CDR3 has 15 residues. V trimming: 3 bases; J trimming: 5 bases; junction bases outside the gene matches: 4. Germline CDR1 and CDR2: MRHNA and SNTAGT. The CDR3 spells CASSEVAGGTGELFF. The CDR3 DNA reads as TGTGCCAGCAGTGAAGTCGCGGGAGGGACCGGGGAGCTGTTTTTT.

This chain connects TRBV10-3 to TRBJ1-4; D unclear. This CDR3 has 18 amino acids. Trimming cost V 0 bases and J 2 bases, with 16 bases left between them. CDR1 is ENHRY and CDR2 is SYGVKD in the germline V gene. Here the CDR3 DNA reads TGTGCCATCAGTGAGTCGAGGAAAGGGTATGGGACTAATGAAAAACTGTTTTTT. Its translation: CAISESRKGYGTNEKLFF.

This clone was seen repeatedly, ten times or more. The chain employs TRBV25-1 and TRBJ1-3, with unresolved D. The CDR3 extends over 16 amino acids. CDR1 and CDR2 from the germline V gene are MGHDK and SYGVNS. V lost 1 base and J 0 bases, leaving 10 bases between the germline ends. CDR3 amino acids: CASSESNQASGNTIYF. Written as DNA, the CDR3 is TGTGCCAGCAGTGAATCCAATCAGGCCTCTGGAAACACCATATATTTT.

The V and J genes are TRBV5-1 and TRBJ2-2; 8 bases are shared with TRBD1. Looked up from germline, CDR1 is SGHRS and CDR2 is YFSETQ. The V and J ends lost 2 bases and 6 bases, in that order; junction bases with no gene match: 9. There are 16 residues in the CDR3. The CDR3 reads CASSLTGQGESGELFF. Here the CDR3 DNA reads TGCGCCAGCAGCTTAACTGGACAGGGAGAGTCCGGGGAGCTGTTTTTT.